Listed below are T cell receptor beta chains from one sample, sequenced in a study of T cells in Graves' hyperthyroidism and ophthalmopathy. Via MiXCR, TCRdb re-called the multiplex PCR reads, giving one row per CDR3 protein. Of some 350,000 distinct CDR3 sequences in the sample, less than 20% were seen once. Sequencing input: blood. Receptors originate from a woman under 30 with Graves' hyperthyroidism that later progressed to Graves' ophthalmopathy. CDR3s include the opening cysteine and the closing phenylalanine or tryptophan. A D gene is named only where the DNA matches it firmly. Rows may omit the clone size; those that give it use once, few, many or a size class.

d_call: TRBD2
v_call: TRBV9
j_call: TRBJ2-3
clone_size: -
cdr3_nt: TGTGCCAGCAGCCTTCTAGCGGGAGGCCTCAGAGATACGCAGTATTTT
cdr3_aa: CASSLLAGGLRDTQYF

d_call: TRBD2
v_call: TRBV19
j_call: TRBJ2-3
clone_size: -
cdr3_nt: TGTGCCACCACAACCCCTAGCGGGATAGGCACAGATACGCAGTATTTT
cdr3_aa: CATTTPSGIGTDTQYF

d_call: -
v_call: TRBV30
j_call: TRBJ1-2
clone_size: many
cdr3_nt: TGTGCCTGGGGGGCTGGCTATGGCTACACCTTC
cdr3_aa: CAWGAGYGYTF

d_call: -
v_call: TRBV15
j_call: TRBJ2-3
clone_size: -
cdr3_nt: TGTGCCACCAGCAGAGATGCAGATACGCAGTATTTT
cdr3_aa: CATSRDADTQYF

d_call: TRBD1
v_call: TRBV2
j_call: TRBJ1-1
clone_size: many
cdr3_nt: TGTGCCAGCCTGGGACAGCTCCGTGAAGCTTTCTTT
cdr3_aa: CASLGQLREAFF

d_call: -
v_call: TRBV20-1
j_call: TRBJ2-1
clone_size: many
cdr3_nt: TGCAGTGCTAGACAGGCTATTAATGAGCAGTTCTTC
cdr3_aa: CSARQAINEQFF

d_call: -
v_call: TRBV18
j_call: TRBJ1-5
clone_size: many
cdr3_nt: TGTGCCAGCTCACCTTTCGGAGACAGTAGCAATCAGCCCCAGCATTTT
cdr3_aa: CASSPFGDSSNQPQHF

d_call: -
v_call: TRBV30
j_call: TRBJ1-5
clone_size: -
cdr3_nt: TGTGCCTGGAGTGAGGGGGAGCCCCATCAGCCCCAGCATTTT
cdr3_aa: CAWSEGEPHQPQHF

d_call: -
v_call: TRBV6-1
j_call: TRBJ1-3
clone_size: many
cdr3_nt: TGTGCCAGCACCTCTACAGGTTCCTCTGGAAACACCATATATTTT
cdr3_aa: CASTSTGSSGNTIYF

d_call: -
v_call: TRBV5-1
j_call: TRBJ2-7
clone_size: -
cdr3_nt: TGCGCCAGCGGATACGAAAGCGGCTACGAGCAGTACTTC
cdr3_aa: CASGYESGYEQYF

d_call: TRBD1
v_call: TRBV19
j_call: TRBJ1-1
clone_size: -
cdr3_nt: TGTGCCAGTAAACAGGGGACCTATAACACTGAAGCTTTCTTT
cdr3_aa: CASKQGTYNTEAFF

d_call: -
v_call: TRBV3-1
j_call: TRBJ2-5
clone_size: many
cdr3_nt: TGTGCCAGCAGCCAAGATCACGGGGGAGGCGAGACCCAGTACTTC
cdr3_aa: CASSQDHGGGETQYF

d_call: TRBD2
v_call: TRBV15
j_call: TRBJ2-7
clone_size: -
cdr3_nt: TGTGCCACCAGCGATAGCGGGAGTTCCTACGAGCAGTACTTC
cdr3_aa: CATSDSGSSYEQYF

d_call: TRBD2
v_call: TRBV20-1
j_call: TRBJ2-2
clone_size: many
cdr3_nt: TGCAGTGTCCCCGCCGTAGCGGGAGGTACTGGGGAGCTGTTTTTT
cdr3_aa: CSVPAVAGGTGELFF

d_call: -
v_call: TRBV15
j_call: TRBJ1-1
clone_size: many
cdr3_nt: TGTGCCACCAGCAGAGACGGGGCATCCCAATATGAAGCTTTCTTT
cdr3_aa: CATSRDGASQYEAFF

d_call: -
v_call: TRBV3-1
j_call: TRBJ2-1
clone_size: many
cdr3_nt: TGTGCCAGCAGCCCCGTGGGGACTGAGCAGTTCTTC
cdr3_aa: CASSPVGTEQFF

d_call: TRBD1
v_call: TRBV5-1
j_call: TRBJ2-5
clone_size: few
cdr3_nt: TGCGCCAGCAGCTCCCTTGGGGACAGGGGGTCGGAGGAGACCCAGTACTTC
cdr3_aa: CASSSLGDRGSEETQYF

d_call: TRBD1
v_call: TRBV2
j_call: TRBJ1-4
clone_size: many
cdr3_nt: TGTGCCAGCAGTGCAATGCTGACAGGGGGGAATGAAAAACTGTTTTTT
cdr3_aa: CASSAMLTGGNEKLFF

d_call: -
v_call: TRBV28
j_call: TRBJ2-6
clone_size: few
cdr3_nt: TGTGCCACCCTGGCGCGGACGGGCTTCTCTGGGGCCAACGTCCTGACTTTC
cdr3_aa: CATLARTGFSGANVLTF

d_call: -
v_call: TRBV6-1
j_call: TRBJ2-1
clone_size: -
cdr3_nt: TGTGCCAGCAGTGTATTAAGTGAGGGATATGAGCAGTTCTTC
cdr3_aa: CASSVLSEGYEQFF